The text below deals with one T cell receptor beta chain. Primers for the PCR totalled 60 Vbeta and 13 Jbeta. Produced via immunoSEQ multiplex PCR; TCRdb's table is partial and in-frame only. Among 120,000 or so clones listed, 80% were seen once. This record belongs to a study of cytomegalovirus exposure and HLA in healthy donors. Overall study: For the roughly 400 genotyped donors, more than 80% fell within the Caucasian-associated ancestry cluster.

The V gene's germline CDR1 is SGHDT and CDR2 YYEEEE. This CDR3 is 16 amino acids long. V lost 2 bases to trimming and J lost 0 bases; unmatched junction nucleotides: 4. Sampled while nominally healthy, donors likely had unrecorded immune exposures. The clonotype originates from a man aged 25-45 years in good health and CMV-seropositive. The chain uses TRBV5-6 and TRBJ1-2, with 10 bases fitting TRBD1. Sequencing was carried out using PBMCs. The CDR3 DNA is TGTGCCAGCAGCTTTGGGACAGGGGCCACTAACTATGGCTACACCTTC. Protein: CASSFGTGATNYGYTF.